The rows below give T cell receptor beta chains drawn from one sample of a study of CD8+CD57+ T cells in acquired aplastic anemia. One entry per CDR3 protein, called by TCRdb with MiXCR from the reads. The sample holds under 350,000 distinct CDR3 sequences, roughly three fifths seen once. The sequencing sample was made of sorted CD4+, CD8+, or CD8+CD57+ T cells (not recorded which) from PBMCs. The receptor source for this set is a human donor with severe aplastic anemia or a healthy control (not recorded which). Both conserved end residues are part of each CDR3. D genes are given only for firm matches. The size entry is marked missing in some rows and otherwise reads once, few, many or a size class.

TRBV24-1	-	TRBJ2-7	once	CATSDFNAYEQYF	TGTGCCACCAGTGACTTCAACGCCTACGAGCAGTACTTC
TRBV19	-	TRBJ1-1	few	CASENRQSNTEAFF	TGTGCCAGTGAAAATAGACAGAGTAACACTGAAGCTTTCTTT
TRBV7-2	TRBD2	TRBJ2-2	-	CASRTGWTSGGRPNTGELFF	TGTGCCAGCAGAACAGGGTGGACTAGCGGGGGACGACCGAACACCGGGGAGCTGTTTTTT
TRBV6-2/TRBV6-3	-	TRBJ1-3	-	CASSWDSRSGNTIYF	TGTGCCAGCAGTTGGGACTCCCGCTCTGGAAACACCATATATTTT
TRBV5-1	-	TRBJ2-3	-	CASSLETGADTQYF	TGCGCCAGCAGCTTGGAAACGGGGGCAGATACGCAGTATTTT
TRBV10-3	-	TRBJ2-7	once	CAIRTGSYEQYF	TGTGCCATCAGGACAGGATCCTACGAGCAGTACTTC
TRBV20-1	TRBD1	TRBJ2-3	many	CSASLGQGGLTDTQYF	TGCAGTGCTAGTCTCGGACAGGGGGGACTCACAGATACGCAGTATTTT
TRBV5-8	TRBD1	TRBJ2-7	few	CASSGTDRVGEQYF	TGTGCCAGCAGCGGGACGGACAGGGTAGGCGAGCAGTACTTC
TRBV24-1	TRBD1	TRBJ1-1	-	CATSDYRGIEAFF	TGTGCCACCAGTGACTACAGGGGGATTGAAGCTTTCTTT
TRBV5-1	-	TRBJ2-1	-	CASSLARGSTYNEQFF	TGCGCCAGCAGCTTGGCCAGGGGAAGTACCTACAATGAGCAGTTCTTC
TRBV20-1	-	TRBJ2-7	-	CSASLPGHEQYF	TGCAGTGCTTCGCTGCCGGGCCACGAGCAGTACTTC